This TCR beta chain was sequenced for a study of Ad26.COV2.S vaccination and SARS-CoV-2 variants. Overall study: In the study, Ad26.COV2.S was injected intramuscularly once, or twice 56 days apart.

This clone was seen just once. Trimming at V came to 2 bases and at J to 11 bases, leaving 5 bases not matched to a gene. The CDR3 is 12 amino acids. Germline V CDR1 and CDR2: SGHTA, FQGNSA. Treatment reported: some 19 received Ad26.COV2.S at low or high dose, single or two shots; 5 received placebo; per-sample allocation not given. Samples came from day 63 after the first vaccine or placebo injection. Profiled with immunoSEQ multiplex PCR; TCRdb holds only in-frame clones, not every one. This table holds some 270,000 clones, around 90% found once. Sequenced here: peripheral blood, sampled in a trial of Ad26.COV2.S vaccine versus placebo. This chain uses TRBV7-2 with TRBJ1-1, with 7 bases that match TRBD1. This sequence originates from a person between 18 and 65 years old who received the Ad26.COV2.S COVID-19 vaccine or a placebo. The CDR3 spells CASSLRQGKAFF. CDR3 DNA: TGTGCCAGCAGCTTAAGACAGGGAAAGGCTTTCTTT.